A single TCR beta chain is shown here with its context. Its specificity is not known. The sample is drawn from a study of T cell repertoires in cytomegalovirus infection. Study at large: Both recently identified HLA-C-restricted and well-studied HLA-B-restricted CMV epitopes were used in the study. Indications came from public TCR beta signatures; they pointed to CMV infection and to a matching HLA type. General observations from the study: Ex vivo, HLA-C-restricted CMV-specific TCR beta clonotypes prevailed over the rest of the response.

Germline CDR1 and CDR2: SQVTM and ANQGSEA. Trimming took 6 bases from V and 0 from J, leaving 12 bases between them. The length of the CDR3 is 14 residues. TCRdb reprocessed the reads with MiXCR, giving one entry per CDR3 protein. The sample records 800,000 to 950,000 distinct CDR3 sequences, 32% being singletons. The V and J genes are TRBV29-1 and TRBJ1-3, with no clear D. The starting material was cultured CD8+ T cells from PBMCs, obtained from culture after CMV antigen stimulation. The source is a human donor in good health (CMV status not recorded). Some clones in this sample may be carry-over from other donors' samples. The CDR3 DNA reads TGCAGCGTCGATAGGATGGCCTCTGGAAACACCATATATTTT. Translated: CSVDRMASGNTIYF.